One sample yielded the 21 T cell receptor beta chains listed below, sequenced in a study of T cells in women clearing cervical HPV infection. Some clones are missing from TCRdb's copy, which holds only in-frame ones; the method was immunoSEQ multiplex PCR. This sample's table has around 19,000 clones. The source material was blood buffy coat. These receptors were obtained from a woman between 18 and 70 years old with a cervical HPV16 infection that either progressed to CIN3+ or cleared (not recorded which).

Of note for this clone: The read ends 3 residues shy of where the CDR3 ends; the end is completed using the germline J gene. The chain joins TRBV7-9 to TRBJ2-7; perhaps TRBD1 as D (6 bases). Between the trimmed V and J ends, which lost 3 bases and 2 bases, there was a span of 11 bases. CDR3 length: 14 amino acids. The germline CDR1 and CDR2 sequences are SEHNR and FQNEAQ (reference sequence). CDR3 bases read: TGTGCCAGCAGCTTCCAGACAGGACCCTACGAG. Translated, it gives CASSFQTGPYE. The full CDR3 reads CASSFQTGPYEQYF.

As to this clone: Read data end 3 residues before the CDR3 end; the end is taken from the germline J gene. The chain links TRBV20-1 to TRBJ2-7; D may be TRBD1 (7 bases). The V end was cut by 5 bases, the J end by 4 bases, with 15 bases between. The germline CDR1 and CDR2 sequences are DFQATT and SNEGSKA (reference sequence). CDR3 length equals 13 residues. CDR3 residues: CSAGGTDRYEQYF. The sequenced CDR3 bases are TGCAGTGCTGGAGGGACAGACCGTTACGAG.

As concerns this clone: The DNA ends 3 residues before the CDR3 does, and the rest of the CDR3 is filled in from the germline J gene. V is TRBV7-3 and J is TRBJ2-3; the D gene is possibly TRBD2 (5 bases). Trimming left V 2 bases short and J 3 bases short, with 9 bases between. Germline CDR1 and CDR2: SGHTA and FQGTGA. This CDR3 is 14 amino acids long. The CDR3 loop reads CASSLGAVTDTQYF. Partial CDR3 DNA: TGTGCCAGCAGCTTAGGAGCGGTGACAGATACG.

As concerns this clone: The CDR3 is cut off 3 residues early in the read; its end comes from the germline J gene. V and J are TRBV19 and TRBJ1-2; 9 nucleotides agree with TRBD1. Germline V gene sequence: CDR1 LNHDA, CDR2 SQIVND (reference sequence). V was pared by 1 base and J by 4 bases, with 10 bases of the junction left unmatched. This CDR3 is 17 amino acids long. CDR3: CASSIGAGTGTFYGYTF. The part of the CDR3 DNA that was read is TGTGCCAGTAGTATAGGAGCCGGGACAGGGACCTTCTATGGC.

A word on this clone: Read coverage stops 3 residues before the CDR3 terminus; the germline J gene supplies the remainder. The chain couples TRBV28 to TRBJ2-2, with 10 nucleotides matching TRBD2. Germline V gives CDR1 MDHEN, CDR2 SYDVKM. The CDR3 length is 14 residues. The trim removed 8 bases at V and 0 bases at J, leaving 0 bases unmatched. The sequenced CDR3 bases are TGTGCCAGCGGACTAGCGGCGAACACCGGGGAG. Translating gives CASGLAANTGE. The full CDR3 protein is CASGLAANTGELFF.

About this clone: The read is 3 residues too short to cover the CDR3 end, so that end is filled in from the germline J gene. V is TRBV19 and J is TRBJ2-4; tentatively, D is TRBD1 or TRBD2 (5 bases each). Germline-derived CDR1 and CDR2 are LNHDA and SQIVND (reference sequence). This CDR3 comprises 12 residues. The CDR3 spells CASSLEGYGQYF. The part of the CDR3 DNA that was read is TGTGCCAGTAGCCTAGAGGGGTATGGT.

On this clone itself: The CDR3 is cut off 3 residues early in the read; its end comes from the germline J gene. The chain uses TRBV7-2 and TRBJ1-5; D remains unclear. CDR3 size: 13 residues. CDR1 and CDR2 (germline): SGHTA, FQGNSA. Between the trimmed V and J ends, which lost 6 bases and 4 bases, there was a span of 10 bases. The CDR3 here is CASSPTRNQPQHF. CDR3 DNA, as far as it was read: TGTGCCAGCAGTCCCACCAGGAATCAGCCC.

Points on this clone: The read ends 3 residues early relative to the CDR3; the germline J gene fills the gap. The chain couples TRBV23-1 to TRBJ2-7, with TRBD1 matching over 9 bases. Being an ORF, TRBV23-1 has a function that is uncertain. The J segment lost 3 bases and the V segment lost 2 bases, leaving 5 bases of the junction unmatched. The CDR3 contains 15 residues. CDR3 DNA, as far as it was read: TGCGCCAGCAGTCAACCAGACAGGGGGGACTACGAG. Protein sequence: CASSQPDRGDYE. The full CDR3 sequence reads CASSQPDRGDYEQYF.

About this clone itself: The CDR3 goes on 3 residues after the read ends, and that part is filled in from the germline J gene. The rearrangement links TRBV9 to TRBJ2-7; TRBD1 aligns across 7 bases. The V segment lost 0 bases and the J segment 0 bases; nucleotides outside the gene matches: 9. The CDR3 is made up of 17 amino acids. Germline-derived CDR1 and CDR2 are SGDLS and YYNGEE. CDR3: CASSVGGQGVSSYEQYF. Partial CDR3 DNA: TGTGCCAGCAGCGTAGGGGGGCAGGGGGTCTCCTCCTACGAG.

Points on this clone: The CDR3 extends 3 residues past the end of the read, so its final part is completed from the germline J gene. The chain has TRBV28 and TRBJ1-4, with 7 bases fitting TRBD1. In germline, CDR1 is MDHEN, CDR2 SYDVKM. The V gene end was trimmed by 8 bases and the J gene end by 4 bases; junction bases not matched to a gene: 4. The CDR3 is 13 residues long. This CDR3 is CASEDRLNEKLFF. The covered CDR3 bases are TGTGCCAGCGAGGACAGGCTTAATGAAAAA.

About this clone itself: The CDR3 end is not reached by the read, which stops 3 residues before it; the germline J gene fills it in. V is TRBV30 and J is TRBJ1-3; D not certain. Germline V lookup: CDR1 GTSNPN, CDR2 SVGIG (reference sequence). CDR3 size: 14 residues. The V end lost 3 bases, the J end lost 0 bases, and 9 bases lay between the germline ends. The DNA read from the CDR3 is TGTGCCTGGAGCGAAGAACACTCTGGAAACACC. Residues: CAWSEEHSGNT. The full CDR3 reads CAWSEEHSGNTIYF.

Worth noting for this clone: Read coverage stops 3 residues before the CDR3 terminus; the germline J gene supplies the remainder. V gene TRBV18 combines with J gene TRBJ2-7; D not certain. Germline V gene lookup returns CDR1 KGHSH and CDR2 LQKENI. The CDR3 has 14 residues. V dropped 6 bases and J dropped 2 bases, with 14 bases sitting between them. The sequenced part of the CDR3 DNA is TGTGCCAGCTCCACGCCGTTCCAGGCCTACGAG. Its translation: CASSTPFQAYE. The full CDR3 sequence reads CASSTPFQAYEQYF.

The CDR3 loop reads CASRGQVINEQYF. The sequenced CDR3 bases are TGTGCCAGCCGTGGACAGGTAATCAACGAG. The chain recombines TRBV6-1 with TRBJ2-7, with 7 bases identical to TRBD1. The read finishes 3 residues shy of the CDR3 end, and the germline J gene is used to complete it. This CDR3 spans 13 amino acids. The trim removed 8 bases at V and 5 bases at J, leaving 9 bases unmatched. Germline CDR1 reads MNHNS; CDR2 reads SASEGT.

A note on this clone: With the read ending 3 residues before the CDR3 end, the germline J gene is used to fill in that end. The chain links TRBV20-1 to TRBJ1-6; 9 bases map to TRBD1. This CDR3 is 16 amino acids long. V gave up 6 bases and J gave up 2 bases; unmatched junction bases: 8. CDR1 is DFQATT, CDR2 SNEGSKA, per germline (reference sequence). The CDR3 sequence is CSADGTGNPYNSPLHF. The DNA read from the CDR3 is TGCAGTGCGGATGGGACAGGGAACCCCTATAATTCACCC.

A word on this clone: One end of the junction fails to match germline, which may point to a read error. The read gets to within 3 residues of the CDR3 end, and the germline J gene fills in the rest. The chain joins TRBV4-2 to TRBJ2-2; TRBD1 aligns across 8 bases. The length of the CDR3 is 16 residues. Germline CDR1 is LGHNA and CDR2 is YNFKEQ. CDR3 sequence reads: CASSHGWDRPAGELFF. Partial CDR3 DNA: TGCGCCAGCAGCCATGGATGGGACAGGCCGGCCGGGGAG.

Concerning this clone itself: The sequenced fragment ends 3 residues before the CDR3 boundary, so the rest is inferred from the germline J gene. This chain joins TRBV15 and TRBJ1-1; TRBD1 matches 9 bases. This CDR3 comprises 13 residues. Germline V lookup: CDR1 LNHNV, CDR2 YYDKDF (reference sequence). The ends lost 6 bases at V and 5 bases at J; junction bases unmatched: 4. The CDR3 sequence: CATSTGGRTEAFF. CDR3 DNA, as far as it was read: TGTGCCACCAGTACAGGGGGCCGAACTGAA.

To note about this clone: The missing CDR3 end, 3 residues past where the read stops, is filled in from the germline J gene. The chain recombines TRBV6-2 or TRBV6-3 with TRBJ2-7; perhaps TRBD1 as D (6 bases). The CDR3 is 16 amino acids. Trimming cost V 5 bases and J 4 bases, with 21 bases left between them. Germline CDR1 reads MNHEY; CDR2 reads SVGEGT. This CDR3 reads CASSATHRVLEYEQYF. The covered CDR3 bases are TGTGCCAGCAGTGCCACCCACAGGGTTTTAGAATACGAG.

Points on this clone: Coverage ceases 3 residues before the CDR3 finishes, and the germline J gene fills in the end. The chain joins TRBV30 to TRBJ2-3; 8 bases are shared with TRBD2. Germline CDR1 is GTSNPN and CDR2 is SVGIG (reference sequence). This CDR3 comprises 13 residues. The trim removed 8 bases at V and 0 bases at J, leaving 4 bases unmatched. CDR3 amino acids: CAGTSGSTDTQYF. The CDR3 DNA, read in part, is TGTGCCGGCACTAGCGGAAGCACAGATACG.

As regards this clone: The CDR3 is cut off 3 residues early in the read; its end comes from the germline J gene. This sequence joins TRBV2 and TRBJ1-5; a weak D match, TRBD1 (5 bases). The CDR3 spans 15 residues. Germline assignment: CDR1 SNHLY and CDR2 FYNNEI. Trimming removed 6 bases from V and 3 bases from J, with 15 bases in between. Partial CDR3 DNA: TGTGCCAGCAGCGAGGGGAGAGGGGACAATCAGCCC. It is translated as CASSEGRGDNQP. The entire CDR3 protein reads CASSEGRGDNQPQHF.

CDR3: CASSSRQGNFYGYTF. The CDR3 bases that were read are TGTGCCAGCAGCTCCAGACAGGGGAATTTCTATGGC. This chain connects TRBV11-2 to TRBJ1-2; TRBD1 matches 8 bases. The read terminates 3 residues before the CDR3 end, so the remaining end is supplied by the germline J gene. The CDR3 runs to 15 residues. Germline V CDR1 and CDR2: SGHAT, FQNNGV. The V segment lost 4 bases and the J segment 4 bases; nucleotides outside the gene matches: 8.

The CDR3 is CASSDPGGNEQFF. Partial CDR3 DNA: TGTGCCAGCAGTGACCCAGGGGGGAATGAG. The chain carries TRBV2 and TRBJ2-1; D is possibly TRBD1 (7 bases). The read stops 3 residues short of the end of the CDR3; the missing end is completed from the germline J gene. V lost 3 bases and J lost 7, with 10 bases in between. CDR3 length: 13 amino acids. Germline loops: CDR1 SNHLY, CDR2 FYNNEI.